This TCR beta chain was observed in a study of cytomegalovirus exposure and HLA in healthy donors (dated by TCRdb to the late 2010s). The study in broad terms: An earlier analysis of roughly 610 of the donors reported over 250 Gb of sequence data and roughly 120 million unique TCR beta sequences obtained from about 180 million T cells. Every repertoire in the discovery cohort had been generated on one and the same sequencing platform. Across some 400 genotyped donors of the cohort, an average of roughly 230,000 unique TCR beta nucleotide sequences per donor were sequenced, and approximately 17% of those sequences were non-productive. In an earlier analysis of about 590 of the donors, high-throughput TCR beta sequencing was used to judge whether each TCR beta V gene segment behaved as functional or pseudogenic. About 5 DR-DQ haplotypes were handled as single units for association and clustering, since linkage in the cohort was strong. Donor age, sex, ethnicity and CMV serostatus were compiled together with the repertoire data. Genome-wide SNP genotypes for about 65% of the roughly 670 donors were used in a later genetic analysis, which treated that subset as a discovery cohort. Typing coverage varied by locus: roughly 620-630 donors for A, B, C, DRB1 and DQB1; roughly 520 for DQA1; nearly 610 for DPA1; approximately 450 for DPB1. The aim of the study was to test whether cataloging public T cell receptors could identify signatures of past pathogen exposure. To predict cytomegalovirus infection status, the study combined high-throughput TCR immunosequencing, statistical association of individual TCRs with disease status, and machine learning. Of the approximately 370 genotyped donors, 81% were placed in the genetic ancestry cluster associated with self-reported Caucasian donors. Both class I and class II loci were covered by HLA typing, at four-digit resolution. An early release that covered about 600 HLA-typed donors contained approximately 300 gigabases of sequencing data and 80 million or so unique TCR sequences. The study profiled the T cell repertoires of around 700 subjects by immunosequencing and related them to cytomegalovirus serostatus. In the later analysis, no new phenotypic data were used to find candidate immune exposures; instead, reliance was placed on TCR beta sequences and their occurrence across donors. A later analysis re-analyzed previously published TCR beta repertoires from 550 to 700 donors and added high-resolution HLA genotyping to study TCR occurrence patterns. A separate validation cohort of about 110 different subjects was used in addition to the roughly 640-subject first cohort. Beyond this particular receptor, the publication reports: A few of the identified cytomegalovirus-associated TCR beta chains were confirmed in vitro to be specific for cytomegalovirus antigens. HLA typing was unavailable for some donors at each locus, so association tests used only the typed subset. Compared with the approximately 700-donor mean, donors in an Asian-associated ancestry cluster had fewer N-insertions in productive TCRs, according to a later genetic analysis. The 87-base-pair reads could not distinguish some IMGT-functional V segments, including TRBV6-2 and TRBV6-3, so those segments were excluded. A cluster of highly shared sequence variants was judged likely to represent a technical artifact of the sequencing pipeline. In a later analysis, more than 15,000 TCR beta sequences were associated with specific HLA alleles at a false discovery rate of 0.05. Only TCR beta chains were sequenced in this cohort, and the absence of alpha or paired-chain data limited detectable features. The earlier analysis of a few hundred of the donors excluded over 15 rarely observed V segments, including chromosome 9 orphons, because counts were too low. It was suggested by the authors that the approach could potentially be generalized to other disease states and immunological phenotypes. A further reported finding was that TCR beta sequences accurately predicted the HLA-A and HLA-B alleles for most subjects in the first cohort. In a later genetic analysis, a missense DCLRE1C variant was associated with V-gene and J-gene trimming of TCR beta chains, and the association was replicated in an independent cohort. In a later analysis, TCR association rates were found to vary across HLA loci, with the most associated TCRs seen for DRB1 alleles and the fewest for HLA-C alleles. According to a later analysis, most CMV-associated TCR beta chains appeared to be HLA-restricted, and the HLA associations seemed to be driven largely by CMV exposure. A later analysis reported that several top co-occurrence clusters appeared linked to parvovirus B19, influenza, CMV and Epstein-Barr virus. Correlated functional status among segregating V segments might be attributable to linkage disequilibrium, but an unknown experimental factor could not be ruled out. Strong co-occurrence of HLA alleles, especially DR and DQ, made assigning TCR associations to individual alleles difficult. In the study, around 150 TCR beta chains were listed as associated with cytomegalovirus. Compared with equally common non-associated chains, HLA-associated TCR beta chains in a later analysis were more clonally expanded and had lower generation probabilities. CMV serostatus was the only immune exposure information available for the cohort. While some public TCRs were present in many individuals, most TCR sequences turned up only very rarely across donors. In both the original and validation cohorts, the classifier was reported to diagnose cytomegalovirus status with high specificity and sensitivity. In an earlier analysis of roughly 560 of the donors, most TCR beta V segments were observed in productive rearrangements about 87% or about 30% of the time, broadly matching IMGT annotations. The presence/absence analyses assumed that sequencing depth was roughly uniform across donors, and that assumption may not be true.

In total, roughly 670 healthy bone marrow donors made up the cohort. At the time of sampling, all cohort members were nominally healthy, though unrecorded immune exposures were likely present. The donor tested CMV seronegative, placing the donor among the 350 or so seronegative members of the cohort. Every donor gave a peripheral blood sample, and the peripheral blood mononuclear cells from that sample were used for TCR beta sequencing. Genomic DNA was extracted from the blood cell samples with the Qiagen DNeasy Blood Extraction Kit. V ends up 4 bases short and J 4 bases short, with an unmatched junction base count of 3. CDR1 and CDR2, per the germline V gene (reference sequence), are SGHNT and YYREEE. The CDR3 runs 15 residues from the cysteine to the phenylalanine. Only the CDR3 part of the read is kept: 45 bases, read in frame from the first base. Concerning this clone itself: Its antigen is currently not known. Base qualities are missing; no much larger clone stands one base away.

Preparation of the library involved the immunoSEQ multiplex PCR assay. For the multiplex PCR, a mixture combining 60 forward primers for TCR Vbeta segments and 13 reverse primers for TCR Jbeta segments was used. The CDR3 region of rearranged TCR beta genes was amplified from genomic DNA with a multiplex PCR assay. Amplified TCR beta libraries were sequenced as 87-base-pair reads on the Illumina HiSeq System. As for the authors' bioinformatics: Across the roughly 640 repertoires, a later analysis counted roughly 77 million unique TCR beta chains, roughly 11 million of which were shared by at least two donors. Raw reads were error-corrected and collapsed into unique sequences by a nearest-neighbor algorithm in which closely related sequences were merged to remove PCR and sequencing errors. Alignment of CDR3 sequences to IMGT reference sequences was used to assign V, D and J gene segments. For a sequence to be retained, a match of at least six nucleotides to both a V gene segment and a J gene segment was required. A rearrangement was called productive if the CDR3 had no stop codons and remained in frame with V and J, and every other rearrangement was called non-productive. CDR3 was defined according to IMGT convention as the region running from the second conserved V-encoded cysteine to the conserved J-encoded phenylalanine. The earlier analysis of 550 to 650 of the donors excluded any sequence lacking an unambiguous match to a single V gene segment. In an earlier analysis of approximately 590 of the donors, V segments were called functional above 56.7% productive rearrangements and were called segregating when the between-donor standard deviation exceeded 5%. A statistical classification framework was built to diagnose cytomegalovirus status from the catalog of TCR beta chain sequences. V and J gene assignment, in a later analysis, came from comparing TCR nucleotide sequences with IMGT/GENE-DB human TR gene sequences. In a later analysis, CDR3 sequences and most-parsimonious VDJ recombination scenarios were assigned using the TCRdist pipeline. A later analysis defined each TCR beta chain by its CDR3 amino acid sequence plus V-gene family, and excluded reads lacking a unique V-gene family. To address suspected cross-contamination and a sequencing artifact, a later analysis removed a few hundred highly shared, low-generation-probability nucleotide sequences. In a later analysis, a clonal expansion index for each public chain was calculated from normalized within-repertoire ranks of inferred template counts. Generation probabilities in a later analysis came from a VDJ recombination model fitted to out-of-frame rearrangements, and those results were checked against IGoR. In a later analysis, TCR-TCR, TCR-HLA and TCR-CMV co-occurrence was scored with hypergeometric tests, and a repertoire-size bias correction was applied to TCR pairs. In a later analysis, false discovery rates were estimated by permuting HLA or CMV assignments 20 times. In a later analysis, co-occurring TCRs were grouped with DBSCAN, and TCRdist sequence similarity was added when clustering was performed within HLA-allele-positive subsets. Repertoires with fewer than 30,000 or more than 120,000 public chains were left out of co-occurrence clustering, as were about five repertoires with anomalous nucleotide sharing. TCRdb took over this immuneACCESS table, retaining in-frame rearrangements with V and J assigned. Such tables are incomplete; in checked studies, under half of the missing clones stem from an unresolved V gene, and the remainder is unexplained. The V and J calls and clone size are taken from that table; D and trimming were inferred from the DNA. Within this sample are 85,000 to 100,000 clones, with approximately 64% of them counted one time only. The ten largest clones take up about 3.5% of the sample.

Recombination linked TRBV5-4 to TRBJ2-5, and 14 junctional nucleotides match TRBD2. The sample taken for sequencing was PBMCs. The receptor's source is a man aged 55-75 years in good health and CMV-seronegative. The CDR3 sequence is CASSGGLAGAETQYF. The DNA is TGTGCCAGCAGCGGGGGACTAGCGGGAGCAGAGACCCAGTACTTC.